Sequencing of this T cell receptor beta chain was carried out in a study of glioma-infiltrating T cells. Study findings and constraints: Gliomas, especially low-grade, showed above-expected tissue-blood divergence; non-neoplastic patients showed below. CDR3 overlap between tissue and blood was very small.

Germline CDR1 DFQATT, CDR2 SNEGSKA (reference sequence). The trim removed 3 bases at V and 9 bases at J, leaving 5 bases unmatched. The CDR3 totals 13 residues. In this sample, this clonotype is medium-sized. No antigen is known for it. TCR alpha and beta CDR3 regions were amplified from RNA using iRepertoire nested multiplex PCR. For one-step reverse transcription and amplification, about 90-450 ng of tissue mRNA or PBMC total RNA was used. Using its own MiXCR run on the multiplex PCR reads, TCRdb lists one record per CDR3 protein. Of several thousand distinct CDR3 sequences in the sample, over 40% were seen once.

Input material: glioma tissue, nonneoplastic brain tissue, or PBMCs (not recorded which). The J gene is TRBJ2-4, the V gene TRBV20-1; TRBD1 matches 10 bases. This TCR came from a human donor with low-grade glioma or glioblastoma, undergoing nonglioma brain surgery, or in good health (not recorded which). The CDR3 DNA reads TGCAGTGCTAGCTGGACAGGGGGTAGCATTCAGTACTTC. Amino acids: CSASWTGGSIQYF.